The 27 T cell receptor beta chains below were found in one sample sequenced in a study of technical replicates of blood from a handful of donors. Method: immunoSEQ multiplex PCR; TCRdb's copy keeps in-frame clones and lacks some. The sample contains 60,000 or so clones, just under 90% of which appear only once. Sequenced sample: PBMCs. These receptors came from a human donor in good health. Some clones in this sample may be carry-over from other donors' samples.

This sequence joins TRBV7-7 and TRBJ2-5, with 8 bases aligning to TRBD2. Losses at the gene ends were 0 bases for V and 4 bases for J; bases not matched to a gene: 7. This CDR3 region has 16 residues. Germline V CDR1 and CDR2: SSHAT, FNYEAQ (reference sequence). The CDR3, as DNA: TGTGCCAGCAGCTTAGCCAGCGGGAGTTTTTTAGAGACCCAGTACTTC. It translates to CASSLASGSFLETQYF.

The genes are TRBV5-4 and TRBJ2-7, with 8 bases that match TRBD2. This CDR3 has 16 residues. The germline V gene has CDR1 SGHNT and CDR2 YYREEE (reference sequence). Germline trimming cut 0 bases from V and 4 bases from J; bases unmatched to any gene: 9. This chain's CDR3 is CASSLVAASGRYEQYF. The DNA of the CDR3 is TGTGCCAGCAGCTTGGTAGCGGCTAGCGGGCGTTACGAGCAGTACTTC. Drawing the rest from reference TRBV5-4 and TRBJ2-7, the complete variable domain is ETGVTQSPTHLIKTRGQQVTLRCSSQSGHNTVSWYQQALGQGPQFIFQYYREEENGRGNFPPRFSGLQFPNYSSELNVNALELDDSALYLCASSLVAASGRYEQYFGPGTRLTVT.

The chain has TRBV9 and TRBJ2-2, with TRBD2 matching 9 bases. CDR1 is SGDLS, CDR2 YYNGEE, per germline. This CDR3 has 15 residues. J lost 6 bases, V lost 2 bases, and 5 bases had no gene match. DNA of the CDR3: TGTGCCAGCAGCGTCTTGCCTAGCGGGGCCGGGGAGCTGTTTTTT. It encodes CASSVLPSGAGELFF.

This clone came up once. CDR3 region: CASSQEGTGSNSPLHF. The CDR3 coding sequence is TGTGCCAGCAGCCAGGAAGGTACAGGGAGCAATTCACCCCTCCACTTT. The chain combines TRBV7-2 with TRBJ1-6; a possible D gene is TRBD1 (6 bases). This CDR3 has 16 amino acids. Germline loops: CDR1 SGHTA, CDR2 FQGNSA. The V gene lost 5 bases and the J gene lost 7 bases, with 18 bases spanning the gap.

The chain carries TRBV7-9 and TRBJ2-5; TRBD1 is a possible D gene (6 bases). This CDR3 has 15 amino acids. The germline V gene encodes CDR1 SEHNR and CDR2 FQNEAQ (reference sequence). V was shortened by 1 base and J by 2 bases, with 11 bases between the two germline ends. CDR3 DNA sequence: TGTGCCAGCAGCTTAGTGACCAGGGGACAAGAGACCCAGTACTTC. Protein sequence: CASSLVTRGQETQYF.

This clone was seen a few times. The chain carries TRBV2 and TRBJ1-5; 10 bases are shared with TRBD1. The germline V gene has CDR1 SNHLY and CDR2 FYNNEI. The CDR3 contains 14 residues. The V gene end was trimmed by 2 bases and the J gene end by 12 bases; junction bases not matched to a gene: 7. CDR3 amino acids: CASSERETGGVQHF. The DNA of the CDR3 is TGTGCCAGCAGTGAAAGAGAGACAGGGGGCGTCCAGCATTTT.

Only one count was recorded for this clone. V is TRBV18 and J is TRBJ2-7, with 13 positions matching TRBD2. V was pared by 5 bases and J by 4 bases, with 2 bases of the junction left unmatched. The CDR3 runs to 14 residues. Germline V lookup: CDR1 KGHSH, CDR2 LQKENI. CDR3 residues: CASSGTSGAYEQYF. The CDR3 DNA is TGTGCCAGCTCAGGGACTAGCGGGGCGTACGAGCAGTACTTC.

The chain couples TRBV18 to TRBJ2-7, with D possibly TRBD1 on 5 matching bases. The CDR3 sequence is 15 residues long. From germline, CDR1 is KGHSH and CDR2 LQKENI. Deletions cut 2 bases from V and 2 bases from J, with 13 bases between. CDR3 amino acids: CASSPGQGSAYEQYF. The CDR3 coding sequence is TGTGCCAGCTCACCAGGGCAGGGAAGTGCCTACGAGCAGTACTTC.

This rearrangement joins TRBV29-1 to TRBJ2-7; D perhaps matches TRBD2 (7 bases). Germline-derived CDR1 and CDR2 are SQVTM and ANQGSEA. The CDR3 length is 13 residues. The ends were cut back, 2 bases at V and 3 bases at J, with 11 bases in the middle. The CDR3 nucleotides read TGCAGCGTTGAACGGGGGGCAGGCTACGAGCAGTACTTC. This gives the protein CSVERGAGYEQYF.

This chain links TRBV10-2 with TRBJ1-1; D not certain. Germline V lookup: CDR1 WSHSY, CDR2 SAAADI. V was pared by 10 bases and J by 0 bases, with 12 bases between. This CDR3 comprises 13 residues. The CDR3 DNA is TGCGCCACCAGGTTAGAATTGAACACTGAAGCTTTCTTT. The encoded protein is CATRLELNTEAFF.

The DNA of the CDR3 is TGTGCCAGCAGCTTAGTTGTGGTGGCCTATGGCTACACCTTC. It yields the protein CASSLVVVAYGYTF. This chain uses TRBV7-2 with TRBJ1-2; D unresolved. The CDR3 runs 14 residues. CDR1 is SGHTA and CDR2 is FQGNSA in the germline V gene. V was trimmed by 1 base and J by 4 bases, leaving 10 bases between them.

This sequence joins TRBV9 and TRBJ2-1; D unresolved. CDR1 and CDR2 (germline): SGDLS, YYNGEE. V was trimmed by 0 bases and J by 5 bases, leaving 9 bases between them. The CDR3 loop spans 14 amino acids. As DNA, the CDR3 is TGTGCCAGCAGCGTAGAAACGAGGAACAATGAGCAGTTCTTC. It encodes CASSVETRNNEQFF. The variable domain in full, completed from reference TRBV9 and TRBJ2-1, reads DSGVTQTPKHLITATGQRVTLRCSPRSGDLSVYWYQQSLDQGLQFLIQYYNGEERAKGNILERFSAQQFPDLHSELNLSSLELGDSALYFCASSVETRNNEQFFGPGTRLTVL.

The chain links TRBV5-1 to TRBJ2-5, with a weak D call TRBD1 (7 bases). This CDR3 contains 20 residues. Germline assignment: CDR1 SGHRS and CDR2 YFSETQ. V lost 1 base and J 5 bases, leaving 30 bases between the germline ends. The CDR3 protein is CASSLRSGGTANKKVETQYF. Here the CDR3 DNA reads TGCGCCAGCAGCTTGAGGTCTGGAGGGACAGCCAACAAAAAGGTCGAGACCCAGTACTTC.

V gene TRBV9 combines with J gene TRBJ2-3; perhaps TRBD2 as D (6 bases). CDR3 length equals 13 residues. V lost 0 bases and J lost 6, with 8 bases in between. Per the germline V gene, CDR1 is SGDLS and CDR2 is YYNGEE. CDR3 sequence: CASSVGEVDTQYF. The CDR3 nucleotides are TGTGCCAGCAGCGTAGGGGAGGTTGATACGCAGTATTTT.

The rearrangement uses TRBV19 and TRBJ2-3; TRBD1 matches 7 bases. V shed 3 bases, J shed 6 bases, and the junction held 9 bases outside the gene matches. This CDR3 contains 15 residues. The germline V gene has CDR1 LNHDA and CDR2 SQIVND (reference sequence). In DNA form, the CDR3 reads TGTGCCAGTAGTATTGGTCTGAGGGGGCCTGATACGCAGTATTTT. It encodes CASSIGLRGPDTQYF. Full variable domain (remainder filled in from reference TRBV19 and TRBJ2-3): DGGITQSPKYLFRKEGQNVTLSCEQNLNHDAMYWYRQDPGQGLRLIYYSQIVNDFQKGDIAEGYSVSREKKESFPLTVTSAQKNPTAFYLCASSIGLRGPDTQYFGPGTRLTVL.

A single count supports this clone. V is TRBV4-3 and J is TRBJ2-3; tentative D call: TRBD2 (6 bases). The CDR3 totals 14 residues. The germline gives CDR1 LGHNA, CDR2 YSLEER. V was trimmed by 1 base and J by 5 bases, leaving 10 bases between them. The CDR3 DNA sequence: TGCGCCAGCAGCCAAGGCCGGGAGAAAGATACGCAGTATTTT. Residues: CASSQGREKDTQYF.

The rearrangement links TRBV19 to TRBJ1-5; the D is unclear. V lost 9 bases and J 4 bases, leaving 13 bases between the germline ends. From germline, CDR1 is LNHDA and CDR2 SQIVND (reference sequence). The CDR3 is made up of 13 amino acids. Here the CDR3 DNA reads TGTGCCAGCGCCGACACAGAAAATCAGCCCCAGCATTTT. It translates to CASADTENQPQHF.

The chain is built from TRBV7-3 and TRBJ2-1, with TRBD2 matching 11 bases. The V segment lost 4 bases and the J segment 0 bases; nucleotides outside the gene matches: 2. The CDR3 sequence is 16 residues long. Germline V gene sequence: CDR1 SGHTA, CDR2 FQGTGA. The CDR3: CASSYLAGGSYNEQFF. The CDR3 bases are TGTGCCAGCAGCTACCTAGCGGGGGGCTCCTACAATGAGCAGTTCTTC. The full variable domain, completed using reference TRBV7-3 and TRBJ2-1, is GAGVSQTPSNKVTEKGKYVELRCDPISGHTALYWYRQSLGQGPEFLIYFQGTGAADDSGLPNDRFFAVRPEGSVSTLKIQRTERGDSAVYLCASSYLAGGSYNEQFFGPGTRLTVL.

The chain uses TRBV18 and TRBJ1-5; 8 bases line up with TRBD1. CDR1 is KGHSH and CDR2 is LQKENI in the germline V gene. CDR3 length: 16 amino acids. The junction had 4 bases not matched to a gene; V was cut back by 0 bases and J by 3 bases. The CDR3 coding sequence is TGTGCCAGCTCACCACCCGGGACAGGAATCAATCAGCCCCAGCATTTT. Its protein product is CASSPPGTGINQPQHF. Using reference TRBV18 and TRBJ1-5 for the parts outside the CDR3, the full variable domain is NAGVMQNPRHLVRRRGQEARLRCSPMKGHSHVYWYRQLPEEGLKFMVYLQKENIIDESGMPKERFSAEFPKEGPSILRIQQVVRGDSAAYFCASSPPGTGINQPQHFGDGTRLSIL.

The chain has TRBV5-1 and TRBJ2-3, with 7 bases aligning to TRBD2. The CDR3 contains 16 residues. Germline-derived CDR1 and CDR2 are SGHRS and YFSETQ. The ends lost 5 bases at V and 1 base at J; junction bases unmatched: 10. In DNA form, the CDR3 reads TGCGCCAGCAGAAAACCTATACGGGGGGGCACAGATACGCAGTATTTT. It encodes CASRKPIRGGTDTQYF. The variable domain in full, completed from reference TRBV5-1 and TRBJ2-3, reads KAGVTQTPRYLIKTRGQQVTLSCSPISGHRSVSWYQQTPGQGLQFLFEYFSETQRNKGNFPGRFSGRQFSNSRSEMNVSTLELGDSALYLCASRKPIRGGTDTQYFGPGTRLTVL.

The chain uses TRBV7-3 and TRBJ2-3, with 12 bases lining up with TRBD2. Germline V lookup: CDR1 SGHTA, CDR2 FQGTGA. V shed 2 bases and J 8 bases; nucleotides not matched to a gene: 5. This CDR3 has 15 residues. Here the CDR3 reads CASSLSSGGAVTQYF. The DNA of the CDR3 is TGTGCCAGCAGCTTATCTAGCGGGGGGGCGGTTACGCAGTATTTT.

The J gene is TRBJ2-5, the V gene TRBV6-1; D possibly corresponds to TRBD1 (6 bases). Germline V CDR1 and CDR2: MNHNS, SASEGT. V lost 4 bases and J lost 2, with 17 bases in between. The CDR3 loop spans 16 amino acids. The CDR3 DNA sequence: TGTGCCAGCAGTGGGAGACAGGCGCATGAACAAGAGACCCAGTACTTC. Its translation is CASSGRQAHEQETQYF.

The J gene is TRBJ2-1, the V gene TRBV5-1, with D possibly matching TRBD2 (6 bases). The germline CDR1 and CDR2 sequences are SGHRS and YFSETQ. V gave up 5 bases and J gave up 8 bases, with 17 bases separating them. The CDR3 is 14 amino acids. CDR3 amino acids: CASRKPGGNYEQFF. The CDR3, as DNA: TGCGCCAGCAGGAAGCCTGGCGGGAATTATGAGCAGTTCTTC.

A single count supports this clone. The chain's CDR3 is CASSHGSGGSSYNEQFF. In DNA form, the CDR3 reads TGTGCCAGCAGCCATGGATCGGGGGGGAGCTCCTACAATGAGCAGTTCTTC. The V call is TRBV4-2, the J call TRBJ2-1, with 8 bases lining up with TRBD2. CDR3 length equals 17 residues. Trimming at V came to 3 bases and at J to 0 bases, leaving 7 bases not matched to a gene. Per the germline V gene, CDR1 is LGHNA and CDR2 is YNFKEQ.

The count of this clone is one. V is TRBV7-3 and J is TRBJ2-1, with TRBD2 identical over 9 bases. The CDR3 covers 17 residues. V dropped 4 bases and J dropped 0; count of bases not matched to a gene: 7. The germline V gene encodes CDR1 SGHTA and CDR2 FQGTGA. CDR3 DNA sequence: TGTGCCAGCAGCTCGCGGGCTAGCGGGGTCTCCTACAATGAGCAGTTCTTC. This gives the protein CASSSRASGVSYNEQFF.

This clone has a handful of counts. The CDR3 DNA is TGTGCCAGCAGCTCGGGACAGGGAACTTCACCCCTCCACTTT. Residues: CASSSGQGTSPLHF. The chain combines TRBV7-8 with TRBJ1-6; 9 bases match TRBD1. The germline CDR1 and CDR2 sequences are SGHVS and FQNEAQ. The V gene end was trimmed by 4 bases and the J gene end by 9 bases; junction bases not matched to a gene: 4. CDR3 size: 14 residues. Together with reference TRBV7-8 and TRBJ1-6, the CDR3 gives the full variable domain: GAGVSQSPRYKVAKRGQDVALRCDPISGHVSLFWYQQALGQGPEFLTYFQNEAQLDKSGLPSDRFFAERPEGSVSTLKIQRTQQEDSAVYLCASSSGQGTSPLHFGNGTRLTVT.

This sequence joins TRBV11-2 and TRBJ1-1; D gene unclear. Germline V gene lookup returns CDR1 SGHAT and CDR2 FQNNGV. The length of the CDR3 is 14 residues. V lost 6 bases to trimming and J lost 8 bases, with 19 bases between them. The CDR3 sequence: CASRPIKRGAEAFF. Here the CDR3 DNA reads TGTGCCAGCAGACCCATCAAACGGGGAGCCGAAGCTTTCTTT.